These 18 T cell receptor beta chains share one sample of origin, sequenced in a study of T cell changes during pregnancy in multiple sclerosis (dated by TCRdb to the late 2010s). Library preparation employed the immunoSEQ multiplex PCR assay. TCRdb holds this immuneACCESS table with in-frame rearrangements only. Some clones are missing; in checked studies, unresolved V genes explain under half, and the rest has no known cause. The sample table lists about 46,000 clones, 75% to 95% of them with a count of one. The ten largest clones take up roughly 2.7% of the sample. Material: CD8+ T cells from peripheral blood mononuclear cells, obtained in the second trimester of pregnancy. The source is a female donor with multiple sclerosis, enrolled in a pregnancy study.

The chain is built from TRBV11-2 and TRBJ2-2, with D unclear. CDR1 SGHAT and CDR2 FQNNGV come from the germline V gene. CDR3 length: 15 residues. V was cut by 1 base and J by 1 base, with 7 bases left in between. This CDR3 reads CASSLVQMNTGELFF. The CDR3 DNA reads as TGTGCCAGCAGCTTAGTGCAGATGAACACCGGGGAGCTGTTTTTT.

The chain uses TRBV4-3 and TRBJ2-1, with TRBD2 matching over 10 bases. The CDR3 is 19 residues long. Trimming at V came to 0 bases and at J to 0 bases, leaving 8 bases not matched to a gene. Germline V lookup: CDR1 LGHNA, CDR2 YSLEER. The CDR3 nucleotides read TGCGCCAGCAGCCAAGATTTAGCGGGGGGCGAGAGCTCCTACAATGAGCAGTTCTTC. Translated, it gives CASSQDLAGGESSYNEQFF.

The CDR3 loop reads CASRSSLNTEAFF. As DNA, the CDR3 is TGTGCCAGCAGGAGTAGTTTGAACACTGAAGCTTTCTTT. This chain uses TRBV6-5 with TRBJ1-1; D uncertain. Germline values: CDR1 MNHEY, CDR2 SVGAGI. V lost 6 bases to trimming and J lost 0 bases, with 8 bases between them. The CDR3 has 13 amino acids.

The DNA for the CDR3 is TGCGCCAGCAGCACAGGGGGCAGGGTGTCATATGGCTACACCTTC. Amino acid sequence: CASSTGGRVSYGYTF. The chain couples TRBV4-1 to TRBJ1-2; TRBD1 matches 9 bases. After removal of 5 bases from V and 5 bases from J, the junction contained 9 bases not matched to a gene. Germline V gene data show CDR1 as MGHRA and CDR2 as YSYEKL. The CDR3 loop spans 15 amino acids.

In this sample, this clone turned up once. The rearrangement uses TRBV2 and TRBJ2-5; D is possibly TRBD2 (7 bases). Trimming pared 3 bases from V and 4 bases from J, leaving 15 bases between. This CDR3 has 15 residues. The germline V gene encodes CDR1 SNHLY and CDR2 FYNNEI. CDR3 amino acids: CASSDWGGMGETQYF. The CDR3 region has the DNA TGTGCCAGCAGTGATTGGGGGGGCATGGGAGAGACCCAGTACTTC.

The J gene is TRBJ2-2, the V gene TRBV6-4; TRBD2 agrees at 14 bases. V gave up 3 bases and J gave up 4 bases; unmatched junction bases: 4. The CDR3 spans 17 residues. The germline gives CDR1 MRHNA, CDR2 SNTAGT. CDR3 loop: CASSETSGGAGTGELFF. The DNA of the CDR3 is TGTGCCAGCAGTGAGACTAGCGGGGGGGCCGGCACCGGGGAGCTGTTTTTT.

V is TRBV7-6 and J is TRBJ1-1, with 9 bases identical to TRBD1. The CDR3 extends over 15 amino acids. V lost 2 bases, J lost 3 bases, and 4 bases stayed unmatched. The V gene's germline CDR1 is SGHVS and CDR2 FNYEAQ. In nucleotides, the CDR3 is TGTGCCAGCAGCTTAACAGGGGGCGTTTACACTGAAGCTTTCTTT. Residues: CASSLTGGVYTEAFF.

CDR3 sequence: CASSSDRIYTEAFF. The CDR3 bases are TGTGCCAGCAGCTCCGACAGGATTTACACTGAAGCTTTCTTT. V gene TRBV5-4 combines with J gene TRBJ1-1; D might be TRBD1 (6 bases). CDR1 and CDR2 (germline): SGHNT, YYREEE (reference sequence). V lost 3 bases to trimming and J lost 3 bases, with 12 bases between them. The CDR3 totals 14 residues.

CDR3 nucleotides: TGTGCCAGCAGTTTACAGGGAGGCTGGAACACTGAAGCTTTCTTT. It yields the protein CASSLQGGWNTEAFF. The chain is built from TRBV27 and TRBJ1-1; perhaps TRBD1 as D (5 bases). CDR1 and CDR2 (germline): MNHEY, SMNVEV (reference sequence). Trimming pared 2 bases from V and 1 base from J, leaving 11 bases between. This CDR3 has 15 residues.

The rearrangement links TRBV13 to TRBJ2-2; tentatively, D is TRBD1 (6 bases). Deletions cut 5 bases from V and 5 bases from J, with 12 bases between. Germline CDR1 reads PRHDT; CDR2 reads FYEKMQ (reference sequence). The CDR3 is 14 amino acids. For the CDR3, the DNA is TGTGCCAGCAGCGTCGGGACACTTACCGGGGAGCTGTTTTTT. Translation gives CASSVGTLTGELFF.

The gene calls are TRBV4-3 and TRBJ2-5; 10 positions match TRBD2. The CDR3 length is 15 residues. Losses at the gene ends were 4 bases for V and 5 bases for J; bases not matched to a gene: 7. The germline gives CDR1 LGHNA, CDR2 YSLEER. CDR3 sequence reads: CASSPERGGRETQYF. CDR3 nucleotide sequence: TGCGCCAGCAGCCCCGAGCGGGGGGGCCGGGAGACCCAGTACTTC.

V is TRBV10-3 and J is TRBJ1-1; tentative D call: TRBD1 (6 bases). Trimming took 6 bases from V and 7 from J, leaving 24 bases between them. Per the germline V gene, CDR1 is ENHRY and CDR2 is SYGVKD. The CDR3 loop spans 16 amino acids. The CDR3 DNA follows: TGTGCCATCAGCCCAAACGCACCAGCAGGGGACGATGAAGCTTTCTTT. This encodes CAISPNAPAGDDEAFF.

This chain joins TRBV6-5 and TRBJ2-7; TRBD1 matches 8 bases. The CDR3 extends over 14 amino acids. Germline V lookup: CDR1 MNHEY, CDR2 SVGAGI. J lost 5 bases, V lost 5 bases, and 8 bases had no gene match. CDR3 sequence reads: CASSPETGVHEQYF. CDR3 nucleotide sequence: TGTGCCAGCAGTCCCGAGACAGGGGTGCACGAGCAGTACTTC.

CDR3 loop: CASSFVSFGERKQYNEQFF. The CDR3 DNA reads as TGTGCCAGCAGTTTTGTTTCTTTTGGAGAACGGAAACAATACAATGAGCAGTTCTTC. The genes are TRBV28 and TRBJ2-1; no clear D gene. Germline CDR1 and CDR2: MDHEN and SYDVKM. CDR3 size: 19 residues. V dropped 3 bases and J dropped 4 bases, with 25 bases sitting between them.

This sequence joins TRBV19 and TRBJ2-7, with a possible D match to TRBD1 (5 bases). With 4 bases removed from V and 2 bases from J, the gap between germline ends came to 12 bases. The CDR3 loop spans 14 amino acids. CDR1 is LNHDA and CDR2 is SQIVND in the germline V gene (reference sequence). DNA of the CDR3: TGTGCCAGTAGTAAAGGAACAGGAGCCTACGAGCAGTACTTC. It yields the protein CASSKGTGAYEQYF. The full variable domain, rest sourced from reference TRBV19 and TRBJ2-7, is DGGITQSPKYLFRKEGQNVTLSCEQNLNHDAMYWYRQDPGQGLRLIYYSQIVNDFQKGDIAEGYSVSREKKESFPLTVTSAQKNPTAFYLCASSKGTGAYEQYFGPGTRLTVT.

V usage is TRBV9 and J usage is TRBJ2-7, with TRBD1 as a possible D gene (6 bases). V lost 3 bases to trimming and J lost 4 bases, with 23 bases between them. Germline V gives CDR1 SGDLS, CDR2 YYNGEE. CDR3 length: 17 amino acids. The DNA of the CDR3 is TGTGCCAGCAGCGCTGCCCCCGGGACAACAAACTCTTACGAGCAGTACTTC. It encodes CASSAAPGTTNSYEQYF.

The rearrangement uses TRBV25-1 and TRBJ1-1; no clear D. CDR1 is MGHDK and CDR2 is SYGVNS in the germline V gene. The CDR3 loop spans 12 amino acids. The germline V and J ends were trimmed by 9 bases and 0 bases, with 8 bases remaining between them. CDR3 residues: CASSTMNTEAFF. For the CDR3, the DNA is TGTGCCAGTTCTACCATGAACACTGAAGCTTTCTTT.

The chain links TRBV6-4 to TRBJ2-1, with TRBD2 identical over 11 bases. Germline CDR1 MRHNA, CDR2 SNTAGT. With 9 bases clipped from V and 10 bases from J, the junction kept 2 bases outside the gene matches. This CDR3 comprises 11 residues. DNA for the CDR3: TGTGCCAGTACTAGCGGGGGCGAGCAGTTCTTC. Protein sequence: CASTSGGEQFF.